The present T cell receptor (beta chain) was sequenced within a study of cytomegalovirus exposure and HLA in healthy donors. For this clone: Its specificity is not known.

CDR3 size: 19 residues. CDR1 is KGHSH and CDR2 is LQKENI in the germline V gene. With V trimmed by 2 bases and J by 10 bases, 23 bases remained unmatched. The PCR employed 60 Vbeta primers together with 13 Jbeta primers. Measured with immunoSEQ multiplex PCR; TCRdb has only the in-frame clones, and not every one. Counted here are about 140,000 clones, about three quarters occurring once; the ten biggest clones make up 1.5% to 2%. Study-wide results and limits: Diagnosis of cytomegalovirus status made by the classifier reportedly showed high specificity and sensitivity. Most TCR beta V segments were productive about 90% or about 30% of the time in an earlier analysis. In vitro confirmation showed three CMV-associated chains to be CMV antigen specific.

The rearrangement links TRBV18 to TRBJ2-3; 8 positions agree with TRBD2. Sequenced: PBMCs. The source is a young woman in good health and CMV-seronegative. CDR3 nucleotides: TGTGCCAGCTCACCATGGATACAGGGAGGAGGCGGGGGGCCGAGGGCGCAGTATTTT. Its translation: CASSPWIQGGGGGPRAQYF.